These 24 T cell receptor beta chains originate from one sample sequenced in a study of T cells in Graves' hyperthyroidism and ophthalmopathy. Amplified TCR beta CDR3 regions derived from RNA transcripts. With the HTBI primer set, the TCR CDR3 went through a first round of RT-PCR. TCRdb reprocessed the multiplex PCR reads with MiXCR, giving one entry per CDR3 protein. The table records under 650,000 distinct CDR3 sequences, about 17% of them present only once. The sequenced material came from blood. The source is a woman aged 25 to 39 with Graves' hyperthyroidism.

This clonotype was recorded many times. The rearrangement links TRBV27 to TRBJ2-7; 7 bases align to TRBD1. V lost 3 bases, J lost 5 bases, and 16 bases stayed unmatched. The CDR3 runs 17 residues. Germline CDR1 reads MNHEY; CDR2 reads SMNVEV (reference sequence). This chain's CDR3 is CASSFPPTRQGSNEQYF. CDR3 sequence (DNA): TGTGCCAGCAGTTTCCCCCCTACCCGACAGGGATCCAACGAGCAGTACTTC.

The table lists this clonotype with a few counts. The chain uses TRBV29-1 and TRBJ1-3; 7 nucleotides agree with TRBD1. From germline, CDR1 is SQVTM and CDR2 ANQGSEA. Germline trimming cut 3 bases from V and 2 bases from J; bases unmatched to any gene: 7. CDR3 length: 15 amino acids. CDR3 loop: CSVDLGQGAGNTIYF. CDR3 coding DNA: TGCAGCGTTGATCTAGGGCAGGGGGCTGGAAACACCATATATTTT.

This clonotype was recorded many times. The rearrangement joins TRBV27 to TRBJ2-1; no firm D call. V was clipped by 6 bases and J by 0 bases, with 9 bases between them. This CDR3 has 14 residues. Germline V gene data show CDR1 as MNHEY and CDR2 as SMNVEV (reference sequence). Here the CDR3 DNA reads TGTGCCAGCAGCTCGGACGGCTCCTACAATGAGCAGTTCTTC. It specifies CASSSDGSYNEQFF.

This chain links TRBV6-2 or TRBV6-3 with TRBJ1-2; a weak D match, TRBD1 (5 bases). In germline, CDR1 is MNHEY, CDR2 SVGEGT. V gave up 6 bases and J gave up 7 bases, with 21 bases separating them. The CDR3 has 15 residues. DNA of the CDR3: TGTGCCAGCAGCCCTCTCAGGGAGATGAGGGGTGGCTACACCTTC. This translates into CASSPLREMRGGYTF.

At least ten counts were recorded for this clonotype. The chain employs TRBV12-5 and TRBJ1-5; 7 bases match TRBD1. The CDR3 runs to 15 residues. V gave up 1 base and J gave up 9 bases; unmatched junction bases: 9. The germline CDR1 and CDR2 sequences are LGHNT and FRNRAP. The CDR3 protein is CASGLEWTGPAPQHF. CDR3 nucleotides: TGTGCTAGTGGTTTGGAATGGACAGGTCCAGCGCCCCAGCATTTT.

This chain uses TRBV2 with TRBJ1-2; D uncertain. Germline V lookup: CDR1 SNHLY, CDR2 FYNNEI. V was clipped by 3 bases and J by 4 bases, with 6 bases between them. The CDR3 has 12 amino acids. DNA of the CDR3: TGTGCCAGCAGTGATTCAGTCTATGGCTACACCTTC. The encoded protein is CASSDSVYGYTF.

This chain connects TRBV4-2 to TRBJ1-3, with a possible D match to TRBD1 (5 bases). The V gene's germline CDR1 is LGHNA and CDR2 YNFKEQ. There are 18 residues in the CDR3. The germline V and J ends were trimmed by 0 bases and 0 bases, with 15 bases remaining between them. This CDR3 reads CASSQEPGTWGSGNTIYF. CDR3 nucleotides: TGTGCCAGCAGCCAAGAGCCGGGGACTTGGGGCTCTGGAAACACCATATATTTT.

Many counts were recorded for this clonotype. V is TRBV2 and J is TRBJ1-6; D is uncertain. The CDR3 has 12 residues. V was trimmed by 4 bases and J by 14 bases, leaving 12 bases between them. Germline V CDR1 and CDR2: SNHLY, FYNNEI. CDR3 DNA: TGTGCCAGCAGTGGGACGGTCCAAGCCCTCCACTTT. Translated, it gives CASSGTVQALHF. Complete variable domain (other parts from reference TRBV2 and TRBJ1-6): EPEVTQTPSHQVTQMGQEVILRCVPISNHLYFYWYRQILGQKVEFLVSFYNNEISEKSEIFDDQFSVERPDGSNFTLKIRSTKLEDSAMYFCASSGTVQALHFGNGTRLTVT.

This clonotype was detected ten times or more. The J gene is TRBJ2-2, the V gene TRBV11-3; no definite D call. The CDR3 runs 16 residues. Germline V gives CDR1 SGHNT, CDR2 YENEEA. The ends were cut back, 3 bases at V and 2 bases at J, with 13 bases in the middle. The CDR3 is CASSFDWGPNTGELFF. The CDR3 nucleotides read TGTGCCAGCAGCTTTGACTGGGGTCCAAACACCGGGGAGCTGTTTTTT.

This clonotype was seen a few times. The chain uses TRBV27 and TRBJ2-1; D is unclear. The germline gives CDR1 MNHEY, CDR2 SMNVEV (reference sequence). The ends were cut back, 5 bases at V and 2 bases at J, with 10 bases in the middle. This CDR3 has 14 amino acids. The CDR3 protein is CASSQTPTYNEQFF. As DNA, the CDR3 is TGTGCCAGCAGTCAGACCCCAACCTACAATGAGCAGTTCTTC.

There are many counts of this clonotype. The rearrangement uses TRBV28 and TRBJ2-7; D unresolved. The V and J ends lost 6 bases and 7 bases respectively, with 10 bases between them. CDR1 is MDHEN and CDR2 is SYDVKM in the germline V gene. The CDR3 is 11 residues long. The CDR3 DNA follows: TGTGCCAGCAGGGACCCTCGGGAGCAGTACTTC. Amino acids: CASRDPREQYF. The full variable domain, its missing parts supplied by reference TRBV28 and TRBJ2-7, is DVKVTQSSRYLVKRTGEKVFLECVQDMDHENMFWYRQDPGLGLRLIYFSYDVKMKEKGDIPEGYSVSREKKERFSLILESASTNQTSMYLCASRDPREQYFGPGTRLTVT.

CDR3 sequence (DNA): TGTGCCAGTAGTATCGGAACAGGGGGCTTTGGGACTGAAGCTTTCTTT. Its protein product is CASSIGTGGFGTEAFF. The chain couples TRBV19 to TRBJ1-1; TRBD1 agrees at 9 bases. The CDR3 has 16 residues. The V segment lost 3 bases and the J segment 5 bases; nucleotides outside the gene matches: 10. Germline-derived CDR1 and CDR2 are LNHDA and SQIVND (reference sequence).

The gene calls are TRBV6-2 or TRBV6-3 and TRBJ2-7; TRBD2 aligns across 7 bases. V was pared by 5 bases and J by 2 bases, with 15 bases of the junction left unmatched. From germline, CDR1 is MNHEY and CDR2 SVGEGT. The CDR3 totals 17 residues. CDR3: CASSQLQTLGLTYEQYF. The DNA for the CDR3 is TGTGCCAGCAGTCAACTGCAAACCTTGGGACTAACCTACGAGCAGTACTTC.

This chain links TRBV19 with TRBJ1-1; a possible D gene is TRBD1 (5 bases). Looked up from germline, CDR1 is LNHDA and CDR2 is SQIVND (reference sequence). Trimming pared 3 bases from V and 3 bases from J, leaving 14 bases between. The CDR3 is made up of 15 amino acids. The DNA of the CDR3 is TGTGCCAGTAGTATTGGGGGGATTGAGTACACTGAAGCTTTCTTT. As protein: CASSIGGIEYTEAFF.

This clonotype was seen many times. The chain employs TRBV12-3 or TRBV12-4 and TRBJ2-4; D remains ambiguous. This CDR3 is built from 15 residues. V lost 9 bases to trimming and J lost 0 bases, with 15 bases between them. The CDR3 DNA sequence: TGTGCCAGTCTTAACGACCGCCTAGCCAAAAACATTCAGTACTTC. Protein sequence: CASLNDRLAKNIQYF.

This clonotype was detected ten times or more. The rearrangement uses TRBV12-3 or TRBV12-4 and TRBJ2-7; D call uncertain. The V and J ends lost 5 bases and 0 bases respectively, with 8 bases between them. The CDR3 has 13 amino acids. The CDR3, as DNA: TGTGCCAGCAGTCATCCCAACTCCTACGAGCAGTACTTC. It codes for CASSHPNSYEQYF.

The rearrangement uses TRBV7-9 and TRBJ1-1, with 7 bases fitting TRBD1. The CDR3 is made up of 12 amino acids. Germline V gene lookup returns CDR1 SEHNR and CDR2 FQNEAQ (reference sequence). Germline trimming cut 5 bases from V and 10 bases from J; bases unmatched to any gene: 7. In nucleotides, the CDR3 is TGTGCCAGCAGCCCCTGGACAGGTTCAGCTTTCTTT. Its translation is CASSPWTGSAFF. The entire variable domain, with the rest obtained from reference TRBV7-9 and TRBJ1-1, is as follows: DTGVSQNPRHKITKRGQNVTFRCDPISEHNRLYWYRQTLGQGPEFLTYFQNEAQLEKSRLLSDRFSAERPKGSFSTLEIQRTEQGDSAMYLCASSPWTGSAFFGQGTRLTVV.

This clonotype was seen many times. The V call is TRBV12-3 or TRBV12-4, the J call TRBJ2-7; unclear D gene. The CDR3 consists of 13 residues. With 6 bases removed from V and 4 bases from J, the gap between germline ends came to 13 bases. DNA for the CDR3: TGTGCCAGCAGCGAAGGATTCTCATACGAGCAGTACTTC. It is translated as CASSEGFSYEQYF.

The CDR3 DNA is TGCGCCAGCAGCCAAGAGCCAGGGGATCGGGGAAAACTGTTTTTT. It specifies CASSQEPGDRGKLFF. This chain uses TRBV4-1 with TRBJ1-4; a possible D gene is TRBD1 (6 bases). Germline lookup yields CDR1 MGHRA and CDR2 YSYEKL. V was clipped by 0 bases and J by 10 bases, with 15 bases between them. The CDR3 runs 15 residues.

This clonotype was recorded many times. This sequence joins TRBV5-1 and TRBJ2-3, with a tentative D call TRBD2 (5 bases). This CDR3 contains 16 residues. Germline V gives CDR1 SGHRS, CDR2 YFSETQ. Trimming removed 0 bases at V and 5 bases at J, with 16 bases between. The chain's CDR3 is CASSLGTGLRGDTQYF. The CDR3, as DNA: TGCGCCAGCAGCTTGGGTACTGGACTGAGAGGAGATACGCAGTATTTT.

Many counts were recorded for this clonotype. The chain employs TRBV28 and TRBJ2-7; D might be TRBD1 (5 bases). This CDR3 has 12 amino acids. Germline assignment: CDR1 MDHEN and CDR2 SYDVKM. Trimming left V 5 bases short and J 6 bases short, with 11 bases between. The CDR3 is CASSKDSFEQYF. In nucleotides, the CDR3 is TGTGCCAGCAGTAAAGACAGTTTCGAGCAGTACTTC. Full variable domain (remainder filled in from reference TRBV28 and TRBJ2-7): DVKVTQSSRYLVKRTGEKVFLECVQDMDHENMFWYRQDPGLGLRLIYFSYDVKMKEKGDIPEGYSVSREKKERFSLILESASTNQTSMYLCASSKDSFEQYFGPGTRLTVT.

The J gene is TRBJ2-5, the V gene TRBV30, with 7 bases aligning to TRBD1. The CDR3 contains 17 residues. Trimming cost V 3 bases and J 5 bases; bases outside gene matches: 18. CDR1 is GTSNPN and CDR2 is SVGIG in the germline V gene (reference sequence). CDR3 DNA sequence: TGTGCCTGGAGCTTGGAGTCAACACAGGGGTCCGGGGAGACCCAGTACTTC. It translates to CAWSLESTQGSGETQYF.

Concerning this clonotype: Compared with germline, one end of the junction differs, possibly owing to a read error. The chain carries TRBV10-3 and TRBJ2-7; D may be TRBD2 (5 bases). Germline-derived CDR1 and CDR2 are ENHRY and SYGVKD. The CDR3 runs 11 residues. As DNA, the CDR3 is TGTGCCAACAGTGAGGGTTACGAGCAGTACTTC. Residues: CANSEGYEQYF.

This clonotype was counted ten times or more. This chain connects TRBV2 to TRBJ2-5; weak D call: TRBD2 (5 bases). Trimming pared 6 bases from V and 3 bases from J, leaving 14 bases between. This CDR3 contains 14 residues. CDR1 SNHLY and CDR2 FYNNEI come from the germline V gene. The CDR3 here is CASSREVIEETQYF. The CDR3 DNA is TGTGCCAGCAGCCGGGAAGTTATCGAAGAGACCCAGTACTTC.